The present TCR beta chain was sequenced within a study of cytomegalovirus exposure and HLA in healthy donors. V gave up 5 bases and J gave up 7 bases, with 15 bases separating them. The germline gives CDR1 SGHTA, CDR2 FQGNSA. This CDR3 is built from 14 residues. Broader study findings: In a later analysis, a missense DCLRE1C variant was linked to TCR beta V- and J-gene trimming. In a later analysis, HLA-associated beta chains showed higher expansion and lower generation probabilities than comparable chains. There were approximately 150 TCR beta chains listed as cytomegalovirus-associated. Presence/absence analyses assumed roughly uniform sequencing depth across donors.

With 60 Vbeta and 13 Jbeta primers, the PCR was carried out. Sequencing used immunoSEQ multiplex PCR; TCRdb keeps in-frame clones, though not all of them. The sample comprises hundreds of thousands of clones, about 75% of which are singletons, and 1.8% rests with the top ten. In the case of this clone: Its antigen remains unknown.

V gene TRBV7-2 combines with J gene TRBJ1-5; D remains unclear. This receptor was identified in a woman in her 30s in good health and CMV-seronegative. Sequencing input: PBMCs. CDR3 coding DNA: TGTGCCAGCAGCCTTACGGGGTCGGGACAGCCCCAGCATTTT. It is translated as CASSLTGSGQPQHF.